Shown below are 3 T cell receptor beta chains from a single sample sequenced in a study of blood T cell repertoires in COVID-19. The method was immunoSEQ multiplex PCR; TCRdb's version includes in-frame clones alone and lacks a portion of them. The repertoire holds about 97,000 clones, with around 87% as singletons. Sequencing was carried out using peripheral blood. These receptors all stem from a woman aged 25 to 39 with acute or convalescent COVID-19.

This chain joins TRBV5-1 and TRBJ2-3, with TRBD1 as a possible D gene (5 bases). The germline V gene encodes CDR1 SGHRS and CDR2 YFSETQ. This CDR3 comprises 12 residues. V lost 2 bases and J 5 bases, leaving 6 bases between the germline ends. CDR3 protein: CASSFQGDTQYF. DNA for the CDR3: TGCGCCAGCAGCTTCCAGGGAGATACGCAGTATTTT.

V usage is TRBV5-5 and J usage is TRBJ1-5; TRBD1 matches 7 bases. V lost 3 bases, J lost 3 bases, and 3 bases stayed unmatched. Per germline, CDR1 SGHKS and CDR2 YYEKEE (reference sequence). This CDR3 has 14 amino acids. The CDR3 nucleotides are TGTGCCAGCAGCTGGGACAGTCCCAATCAGCCCCAGCATTTT. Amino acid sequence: CASSWDSPNQPQHF.

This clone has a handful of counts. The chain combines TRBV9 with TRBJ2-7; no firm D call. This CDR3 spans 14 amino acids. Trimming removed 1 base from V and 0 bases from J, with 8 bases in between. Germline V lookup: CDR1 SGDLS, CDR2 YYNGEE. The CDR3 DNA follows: TGTGCCAGCAGCGTAACTTTCGGCTCCTACGAGCAGTACTTC. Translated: CASSVTFGSYEQYF.